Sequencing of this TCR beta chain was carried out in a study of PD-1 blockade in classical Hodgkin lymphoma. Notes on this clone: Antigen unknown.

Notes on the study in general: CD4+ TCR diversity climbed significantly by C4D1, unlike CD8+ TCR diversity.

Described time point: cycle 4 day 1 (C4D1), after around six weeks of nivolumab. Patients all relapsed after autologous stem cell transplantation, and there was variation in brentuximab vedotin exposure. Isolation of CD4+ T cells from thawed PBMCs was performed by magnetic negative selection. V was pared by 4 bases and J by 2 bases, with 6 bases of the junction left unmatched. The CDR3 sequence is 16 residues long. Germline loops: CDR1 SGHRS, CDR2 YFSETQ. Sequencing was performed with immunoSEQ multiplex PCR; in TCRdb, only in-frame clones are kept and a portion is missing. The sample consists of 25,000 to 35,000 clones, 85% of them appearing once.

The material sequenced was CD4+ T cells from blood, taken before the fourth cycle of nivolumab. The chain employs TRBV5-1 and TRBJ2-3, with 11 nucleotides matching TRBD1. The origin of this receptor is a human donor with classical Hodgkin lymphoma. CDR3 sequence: CASSLGQGGPTDTQYF. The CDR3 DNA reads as TGCGCCAGCAGCCTGGGACAGGGGGGACCCACAGATACGCAGTATTTT. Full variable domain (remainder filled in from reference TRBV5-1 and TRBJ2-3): KAGVTQTPRYLIKTRGQQVTLSCSPISGHRSVSWYQQTPGQGLQFLFEYFSETQRNKGNFPGRFSGRQFSNSRSEMNVSTLELGDSALYLCASSLGQGGPTDTQYFGPGTRLTVL.